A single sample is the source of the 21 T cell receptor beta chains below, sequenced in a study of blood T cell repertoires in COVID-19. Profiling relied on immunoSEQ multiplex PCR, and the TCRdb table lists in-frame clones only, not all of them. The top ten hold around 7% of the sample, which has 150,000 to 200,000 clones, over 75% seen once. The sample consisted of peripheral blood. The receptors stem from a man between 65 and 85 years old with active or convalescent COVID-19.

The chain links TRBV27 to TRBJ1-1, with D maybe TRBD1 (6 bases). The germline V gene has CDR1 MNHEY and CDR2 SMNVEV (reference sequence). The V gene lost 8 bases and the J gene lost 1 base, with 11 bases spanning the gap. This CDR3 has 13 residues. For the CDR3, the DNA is TGTGCCAGCCGGAAACAGGGGAACACTGAAGCTTTCTTT. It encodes CASRKQGNTEAFF.

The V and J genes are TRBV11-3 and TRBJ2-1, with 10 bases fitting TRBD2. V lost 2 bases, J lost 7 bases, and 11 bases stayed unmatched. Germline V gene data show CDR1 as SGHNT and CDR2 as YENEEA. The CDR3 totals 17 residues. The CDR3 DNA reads TGTGCCAGCAGCTTAAGGGGGCTAGCGGGAGTTAATAATGAGCAGTTCTTC. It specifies CASSLRGLAGVNNEQFF.

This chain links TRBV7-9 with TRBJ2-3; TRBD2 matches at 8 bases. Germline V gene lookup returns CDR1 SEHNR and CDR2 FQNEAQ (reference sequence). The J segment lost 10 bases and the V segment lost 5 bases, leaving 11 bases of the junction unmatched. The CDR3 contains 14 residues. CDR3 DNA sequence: TGTGCCAGCAGCGCTACCGGGGGGGTATCGGCGCAGTATTTT. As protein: CASSATGGVSAQYF.

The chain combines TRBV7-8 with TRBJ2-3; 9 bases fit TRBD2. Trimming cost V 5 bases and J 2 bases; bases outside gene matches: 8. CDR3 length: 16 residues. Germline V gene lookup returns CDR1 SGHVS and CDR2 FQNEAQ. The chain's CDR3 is CASSRTLAGYTDTQYF. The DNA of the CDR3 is TGTGCCAGCAGCCGGACTCTAGCGGGGTACACAGATACGCAGTATTTT.

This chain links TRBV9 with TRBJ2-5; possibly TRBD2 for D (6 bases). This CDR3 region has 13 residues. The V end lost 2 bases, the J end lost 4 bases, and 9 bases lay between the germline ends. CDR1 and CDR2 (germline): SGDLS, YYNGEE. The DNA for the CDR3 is TGTGCCAGCAGCGTTGGGAGGACAGAGACCCAGTACTTC. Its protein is CASSVGRTETQYF. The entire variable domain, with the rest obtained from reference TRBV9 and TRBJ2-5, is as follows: DSGVTQTPKHLITATGQRVTLRCSPRSGDLSVYWYQQSLDQGLQFLIQYYNGEERAKGNILERFSAQQFPDLHSELNLSSLELGDSALYFCASSVGRTETQYFGPGTRLLVL.

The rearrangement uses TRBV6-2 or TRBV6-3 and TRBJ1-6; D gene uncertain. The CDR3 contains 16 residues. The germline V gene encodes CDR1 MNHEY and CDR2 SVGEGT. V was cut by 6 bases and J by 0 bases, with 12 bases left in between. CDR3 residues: CASSPLVSSYNSPLHF. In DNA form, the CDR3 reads TGTGCCAGCAGCCCTCTCGTTAGCTCCTATAATTCACCCCTCCACTTT.

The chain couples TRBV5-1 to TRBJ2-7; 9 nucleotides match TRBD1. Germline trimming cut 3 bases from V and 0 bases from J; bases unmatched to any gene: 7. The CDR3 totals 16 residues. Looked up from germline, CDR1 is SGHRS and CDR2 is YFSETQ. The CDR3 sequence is CASSWGGQGSSYEQYF. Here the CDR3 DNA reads TGCGCCAGCAGCTGGGGGGGACAGGGAAGCTCCTACGAGCAGTACTTC.

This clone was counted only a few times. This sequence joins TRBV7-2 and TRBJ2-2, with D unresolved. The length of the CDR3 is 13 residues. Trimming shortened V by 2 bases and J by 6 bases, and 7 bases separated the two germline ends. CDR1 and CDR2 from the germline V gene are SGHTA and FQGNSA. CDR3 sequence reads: CASSLQVPGELFF. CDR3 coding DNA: TGTGCCAGCAGCTTACAGGTGCCCGGGGAGCTGTTTTTT.

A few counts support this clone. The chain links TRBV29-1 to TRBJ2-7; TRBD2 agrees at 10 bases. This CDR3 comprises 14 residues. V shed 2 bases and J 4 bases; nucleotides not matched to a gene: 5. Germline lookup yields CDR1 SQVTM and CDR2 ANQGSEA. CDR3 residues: CSVESGGAGYEQYF. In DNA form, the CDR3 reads TGCAGCGTTGAAAGCGGGGGGGCCGGGTACGAGCAGTACTTC.

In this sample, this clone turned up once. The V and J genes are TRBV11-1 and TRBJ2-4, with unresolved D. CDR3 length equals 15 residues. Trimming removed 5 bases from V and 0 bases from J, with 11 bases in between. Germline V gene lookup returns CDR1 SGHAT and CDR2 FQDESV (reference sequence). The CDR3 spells CASSPGPRAKNIQYF. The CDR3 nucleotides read TGTGCCAGCAGCCCTGGGCCCAGAGCCAAAAACATTCAGTACTTC.

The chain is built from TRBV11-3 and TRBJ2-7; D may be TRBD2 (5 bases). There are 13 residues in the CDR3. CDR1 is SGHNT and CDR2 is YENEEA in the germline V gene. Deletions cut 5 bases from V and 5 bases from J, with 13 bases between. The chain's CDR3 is CASSRGFSDEQYF. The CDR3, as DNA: TGTGCCAGCAGCCGGGGATTTTCAGACGAGCAGTACTTC.

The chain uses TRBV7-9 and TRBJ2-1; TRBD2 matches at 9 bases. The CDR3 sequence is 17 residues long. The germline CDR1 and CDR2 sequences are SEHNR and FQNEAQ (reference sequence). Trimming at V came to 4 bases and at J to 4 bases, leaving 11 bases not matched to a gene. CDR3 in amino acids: CASSSPGSGGSYNEQFF. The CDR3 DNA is TGTGCCAGCAGCTCCCCCGGTAGCGGGGGATCTTACAATGAGCAGTTCTTC.

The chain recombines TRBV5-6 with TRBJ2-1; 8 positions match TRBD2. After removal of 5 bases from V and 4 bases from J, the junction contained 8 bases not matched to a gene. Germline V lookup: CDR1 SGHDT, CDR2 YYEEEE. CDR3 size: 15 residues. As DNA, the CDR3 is TGTGCCAGCAGTCTCGGGACTAGGGGGTACAATGAGCAGTTCTTC. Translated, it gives CASSLGTRGYNEQFF.

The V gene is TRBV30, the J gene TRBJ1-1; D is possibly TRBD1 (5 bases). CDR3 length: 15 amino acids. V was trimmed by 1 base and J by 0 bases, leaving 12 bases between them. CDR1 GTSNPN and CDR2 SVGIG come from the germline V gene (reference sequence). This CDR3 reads CAWSGTRQLNTEAFF. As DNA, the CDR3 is TGTGCCTGGAGTGGTACTCGACAGTTGAACACTGAAGCTTTCTTT.

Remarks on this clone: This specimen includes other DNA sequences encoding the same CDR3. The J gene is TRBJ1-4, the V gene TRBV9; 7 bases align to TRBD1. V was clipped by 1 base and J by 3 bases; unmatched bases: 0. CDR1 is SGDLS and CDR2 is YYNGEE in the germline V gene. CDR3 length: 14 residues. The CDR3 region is CASSVTGANEKLFF. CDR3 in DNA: TGTGCCAGCAGCGTAACAGGGGCTAATGAAAAACTGTTTTTT.

The CDR3 DNA reads TGTGCCAGCAGCCACCCCGGACAGGGGGGACAGACCCAGTACTTC. This sequence encodes CASSHPGQGGQTQYF. This sequence joins TRBV5-4 and TRBJ2-5; 10 nucleotides line up with TRBD1. Germline assignment: CDR1 SGHNT and CDR2 YYREEE (reference sequence). CDR3 size: 15 residues. The V segment lost 4 bases and the J segment 6 bases; nucleotides outside the gene matches: 9.

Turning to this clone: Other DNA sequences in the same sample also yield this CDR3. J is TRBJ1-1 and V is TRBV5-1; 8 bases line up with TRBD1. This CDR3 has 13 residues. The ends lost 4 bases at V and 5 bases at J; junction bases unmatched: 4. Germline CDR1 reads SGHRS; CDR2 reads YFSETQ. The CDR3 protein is CASSLQGVTEAFF. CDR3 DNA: TGCGCCAGCAGCCTACAGGGGGTGACTGAAGCTTTCTTT.

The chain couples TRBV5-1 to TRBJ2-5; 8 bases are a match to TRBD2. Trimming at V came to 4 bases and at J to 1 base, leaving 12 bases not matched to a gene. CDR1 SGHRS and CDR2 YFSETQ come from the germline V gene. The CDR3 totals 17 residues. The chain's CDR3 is CASSPGATSAGQETQYF. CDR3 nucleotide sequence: TGCGCCAGCAGCCCGGGAGCGACTAGCGCAGGCCAAGAGACCCAGTACTTC.

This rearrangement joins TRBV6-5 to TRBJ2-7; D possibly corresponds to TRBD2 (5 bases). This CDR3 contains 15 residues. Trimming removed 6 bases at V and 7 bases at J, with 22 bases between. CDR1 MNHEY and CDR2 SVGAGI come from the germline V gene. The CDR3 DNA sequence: TGTGCCAGCAGCCTCGGACTTCCGCTGAGAGGAGAGCAGTACTTC. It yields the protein CASSLGLPLRGEQYF.

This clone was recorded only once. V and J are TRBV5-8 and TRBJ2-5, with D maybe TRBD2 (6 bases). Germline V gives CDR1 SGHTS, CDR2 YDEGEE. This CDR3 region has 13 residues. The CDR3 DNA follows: TGTGCAGACGTGATGGGAGGAGGGGAGACCCAGTACTTC. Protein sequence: CADVMGGGETQYF.

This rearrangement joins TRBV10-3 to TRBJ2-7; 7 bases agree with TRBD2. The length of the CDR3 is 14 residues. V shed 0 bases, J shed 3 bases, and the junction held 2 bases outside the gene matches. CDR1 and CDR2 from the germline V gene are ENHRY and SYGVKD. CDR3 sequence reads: CAISESGGGYEQYF. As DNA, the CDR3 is TGTGCCATCAGTGAGTCGGGCGGGGGCTACGAGCAGTACTTC.